Sequencing of this T cell receptor beta chain was carried out in a study of T cell responses to AZD1222 COVID-19 vaccine (dated by TCRdb to the early 2020s). Some background on the complete study: AZD1222 recipients whose second dose came at about 4 weeks and those whose second dose came at about 12 weeks were combined into one group, since spike-specific TCR depth and breadth did not differ between the two schedules. TCR sequencing covered some 240 trial participants: 200 to 220 given two doses of AZD1222 and about 26 given two doses of MenACWY control vaccine. Trial participants were enrolled by age into subgroups of 18-55, 56-69 and 70-plus years, and about 150, 27 and 61 TCR-sequenced participants, respectively, were included in these subgroups.

As to this clone: This clone's antigen is unknown. No base qualities exist here, and no much larger clone lies one base off it.

The CDR3 covers 15 residues, taking in both the cysteine and the phenylalanine. Only the CDR3 DNA is retained, 45 bases long and in frame from the first base. V and J lose 3 bases and 1 base, and a span of 13 bases separates them. The germline V gene supplies CDR1 KGHSH and CDR2 LQKENI. Broad study findings and their caveats: Reportedly, close to half of the unique spike-specific TCRs recognized epitopes lying outside the regions that are mutated in the B.1.351 and B.1.1.7 variants. Conclusions about previously exposed vaccinees are limited because only six or seven AZD1222 recipients were SARS-CoV-2 seropositive at baseline. The whole spike protein was spanned by vaccine-associated CD4 TCRs, and dominant responses were seen in regions 160-218 and 743-854. Spike-specific TCR breadth and depth rose significantly after two AZD1222 doses compared with day 0 and with MenACWY recipients. The 56-69-year group was small, and its depth increase did not reach significance, likely because of low power. Because no samples from the day 14 peak response were available, repertoires could be characterized only after the peak T cell response. Participants were mostly white British, with more females than males. The authors suggested clonal diversity may have been underestimated.

The CDR3 regions of human TCRbeta chains were subjected to immunosequencing. As for the original processing: TCRs in the repertoires were compared against a reference library of SARS-CoV-2-specific TCRs that had been generated with the MIRA antigen-specificity platform. Breadth was defined as the fraction of unique TCRs that were SARS-CoV-2-associated. Depth was defined as the fraction of total T cells that were SARS-CoV-2-associated. Using the MIRA data, every spike-specific TCR was mapped to the spike region that the TCR reacted to and assigned to either a CD4 or a CD8 class. Log10-transformed breadth and depth values were compared by one-way ANOVA with Sidak's multiple comparisons tests. TCRdb stores this immuneACCESS table with in-frame sequences only. Part of the clones is absent; in the studies checked, under half of the shortfall reflects unresolved V genes, and no reason is known for the rest. The DNA gave D and trimming, while V, J and clone size come from that table. The sample table records approximately 120,000 clones; about 88% of these occur just once. Around a sixth of the sample is held by the ten biggest clonotypes.

This specimen's time point label, interpreted: baseline before first vaccination. Samples from vaccinated people were obtained from the UK trials COV001 and COV002, which included a single-blind randomized controlled phase 2/3 trial of AZD1222 (ChAdOx1 nCoV-19) in healthy adults. Trial participant PBMC samples were collected at day 0 and day 28 after the second dose for TCRbeta chain sequencing. The chain is encoded by TRBV18 joined to TRBJ2-7; D gene: possibly TRBD2, on 6 matching bases. The source material was peripheral blood, sampled on day 0 of AZD1222 vaccination. This sequence originates from an adult in good health. The CDR3 amino acid sequence is: CASSPFGSGSYEQYF. The DNA sequence is as follows: TGTGCCAGCTCACCCTTTGGCAGCGGGTCCTACGAGCAGTACTTC.